The 30 T cell receptor beta chains below were found in one sample sequenced in a study of shared clonotypes between healthy human individuals. Using immunoSEQ multiplex PCR, the repertoire was profiled, and TCRdb retains in-frame clones only, with some absent. The sample holds 2 million to 3 million clones, 93% seen once. Input material: naive CD4+ T cells from PBMCs. The subset denotes: CD45RA+ positively selected. The receptors were sampled from a man younger than 35 in good health. Some clones in this sample may be carry-over from other donors' samples.

In the case of this clone: Other DNA sequences in this sample translate to the same CDR3. The J gene is TRBJ2-7, the V gene TRBV5-1; a possible D gene is TRBD1 (5 bases). Germline CDR1 is SGHRS and CDR2 is YFSETQ. Deletions cut 1 base from V and 3 bases from J, with 8 bases between. The CDR3 has 13 amino acids. The chain's CDR3 is CASSLLRGYEQYF. DNA for the CDR3: TGCGCCAGCAGCTTGTTAAGGGGCTACGAGCAGTACTTC.

V and J are TRBV2 and TRBJ2-3; 8 bases match TRBD2. CDR1 SNHLY and CDR2 FYNNEI come from the germline V gene. The CDR3 is 20 amino acids. J was trimmed by 1 base and V by 6 bases; bases with no gene match: 21. CDR3 in DNA: TGTGCCAGCAGAGGGGCAAGGCGTCTAGCGGGCATAGTCGGCACAGATACGCAGTATTTT. Translation: CASRGARRLAGIVGTDTQYF.

This sequence joins TRBV5-6 and TRBJ2-2, with 8 bases that match TRBD2. Germline assignment: CDR1 SGHDT and CDR2 YYEEEE. After removal of 5 bases from V and 3 bases from J, the junction contained 3 bases not matched to a gene. This CDR3 region has 14 residues. The CDR3 spells CASRVAGYTGELFF. The CDR3 DNA reads TGTGCCAGCAGGGTAGCGGGGTACACCGGGGAGCTGTTTTTT. Full variable domain (remainder filled in from reference TRBV5-6 and TRBJ2-2): DAGVTQSPTHLIKTRGQQVTLRCSPKSGHDTVSWYQQALGQGPQFIFQYYEEEERQRGNFPDRFSGHQFPNYSSELNVNALLLGDSALYLCASRVAGYTGELFFGEGSRLTVL.

A single count supports this clone. J is TRBJ2-3 and V is TRBV6-4, with TRBD2 as a possible D gene (6 bases). V lost 3 bases to trimming and J lost 7 bases, with 11 bases between them. Germline values: CDR1 MRHNA, CDR2 SNTAGT. The CDR3 spans 13 residues. The CDR3 DNA is TGTGCCAGCAGTGATCGTAGCGGTTATACGCAGTATTTT. It codes for CASSDRSGYTQYF.

The rearrangement uses TRBV2 and TRBJ1-2, with D unclear. V was clipped by 7 bases and J by 4 bases, with 16 bases between them. The CDR3 has 14 amino acids. Germline loops: CDR1 SNHLY, CDR2 FYNNEI. CDR3 coding DNA: TGTGCCAGCACCCCGAACCCGACTCTCTATGGCTACACCTTC. It encodes CASTPNPTLYGYTF.

The J gene is TRBJ2-7, the V gene TRBV5-5, with 8 bases lining up with TRBD1. This CDR3 contains 12 residues. Losses at the gene ends were 7 bases for V and 2 bases for J; bases not matched to a gene: 2. Germline V gene lookup returns CDR1 SGHKS and CDR2 YYEKEE (reference sequence). Here the CDR3 DNA reads TGTGCCAGCCTACAGGGGGCCTACGAGCAGTACTTC. Its translation is CASLQGAYEQYF. The entire variable domain, with the rest obtained from reference TRBV5-5 and TRBJ2-7, is as follows: DAGVTQSPTHLIKTRGQQVTLRCSPISGHKSVSWYQQVLGQGPQFIFQYYEKEERGRGNFPDRFSARQFPNYSSELNVNALLLGDSALYLCASLQGAYEQYFGPGTRLTVT.

This chain joins TRBV19 and TRBJ2-2; perhaps TRBD2 as D (6 bases). Trimming removed 1 base at V and 0 bases at J, with 12 bases between. The CDR3 has 17 amino acids. In germline, CDR1 is LNHDA, CDR2 SQIVND (reference sequence). CDR3 sequence reads: CASSIGAGRSNTGELFF. CDR3 nucleotide sequence: TGTGCCAGTAGTATAGGGGCGGGGAGATCGAACACCGGGGAGCTGTTTTTT.

The V call is TRBV4-1, the J call TRBJ2-5; 8 bases match TRBD1. Looked up from germline, CDR1 is MGHRA and CDR2 is YSYEKL. The CDR3 spans 14 residues. With V trimmed by 5 bases and J by 4 bases, 6 bases remained unmatched. Written as DNA, the CDR3 is TGCGCCAGCAGCTCCGGACAGGGACCAGAGACCCAGTACTTC. Translation gives CASSSGQGPETQYF.

The chain links TRBV28 to TRBJ2-7; 7 positions agree with TRBD1. After removal of 3 bases from V and 3 bases from J, the junction contained 8 bases not matched to a gene. The CDR3 sequence is 15 residues long. Germline V lookup: CDR1 MDHEN, CDR2 SYDVKM. Here the CDR3 DNA reads TGTGCCAGCAGTTTCGACAGGGTAGGGGTCTACGAGCAGTACTTC. Translating gives CASSFDRVGVYEQYF.

The rearrangement joins TRBV29-1 to TRBJ1-5; 8 bases line up with TRBD1. Germline assignment: CDR1 SQVTM and CDR2 ANQGSEA. V lost 6 bases to trimming and J lost 3 bases; unmatched junction nucleotides: 4. The CDR3 sequence is 13 residues long. CDR3 in amino acids: CSVVRGPNQPQHF. For the CDR3, the DNA is TGCAGCGTCGTCAGGGGGCCCAATCAGCCCCAGCATTTT.

Only a few counts were recorded for this clone. This rearrangement joins TRBV28 to TRBJ1-5; 8 bases fit TRBD1. The germline gives CDR1 MDHEN, CDR2 SYDVKM. CDR3 length: 15 residues. V trimming: 5 bases; J trimming: 6 bases; junction bases outside the gene matches: 9. This CDR3 reads CASSTPRGRRQPQHF. For the CDR3, the DNA is TGTGCCAGCAGTACGCCCAGGGGGCGGCGTCAGCCCCAGCATTTT.

The V and J genes are TRBV2 and TRBJ1-5, with D maybe TRBD1 (6 bases). Germline V gives CDR1 SNHLY, CDR2 FYNNEI. V shed 0 bases and J shed 4 bases, with 16 bases lying between them. The CDR3 extends over 17 amino acids. The CDR3 here is CASSEASPGRGNQPQHF. CDR3 bases: TGTGCCAGCAGTGAAGCGTCCCCAGGCAGGGGAAATCAGCCCCAGCATTTT.

This clone was seen once. V gene TRBV11-2 combines with J gene TRBJ2-7; 8 positions agree with TRBD2. Trimming at V came to 1 base and at J to 4 bases, leaving 15 bases not matched to a gene. Germline values: CDR1 SGHAT, CDR2 FQNNGV. This CDR3 has 18 residues. As DNA, the CDR3 is TGTGCCAGCAGCTTAGTTCTTAGCGGTCCTAGCGGGTTTTACGAGCAGTACTTC. Translated, it gives CASSLVLSGPSGFYEQYF.

V gene TRBV7-8 combines with J gene TRBJ2-1; either TRBD1 or TRBD2 may supply D (5 bases each). This CDR3 is built from 15 residues. Germline values: CDR1 SGHVS, CDR2 FQNEAQ. V was shortened by 5 bases and J by 8 bases, with 19 bases between the two germline ends. The CDR3 sequence is CASSPGPRGSDEQFF. The CDR3 bases are TGTGCCAGCAGCCCGGGGCCAAGAGGATCCGATGAGCAGTTCTTC.

This clone was detected only once. The chain joins TRBV5-6 to TRBJ2-1; D is uncertain. Germline CDR1 reads SGHDT; CDR2 reads YYEEEE. The CDR3 totals 11 residues. Trimming left V 4 bases short and J 9 bases short, with 8 bases between. In DNA form, the CDR3 reads TGTGCCAGCAGCCTAGATCTTGAGCAGTTCTTC. Encoded protein: CASSLDLEQFF.

The chain uses TRBV28 and TRBJ2-3, with D possibly TRBD1 on 5 matching bases. This CDR3 has 13 residues. V was clipped by 5 bases and J by 2 bases, with 8 bases between them. Per the germline V gene, CDR1 is MDHEN and CDR2 is SYDVKM. The CDR3 region has the DNA TGTGCCAGCAGTCCAGGGATCACAGATACGCAGTATTTT. It is translated as CASSPGITDTQYF.

The chain joins TRBV7-9 to TRBJ2-1; D gene uncertain. The CDR3 runs 15 residues. Trimming stripped 2 bases from V and 7 bases from J, with 15 bases between. From germline, CDR1 is SEHNR and CDR2 FQNEAQ (reference sequence). The CDR3 DNA reads TGTGCCAGCAGCTTAAAGGTTGAGTGGCTGAATGAGCAGTTCTTC. It translates to CASSLKVEWLNEQFF.

About this clone: The identical CDR3 is also encoded by other nucleotide sequences in the sample. This chain connects TRBV28 to TRBJ1-3; no definite D call. V dropped 2 bases and J dropped 3 bases, with 8 bases sitting between them. Germline V gene data show CDR1 as MDHEN and CDR2 as SYDVKM. CDR3 size: 14 residues. CDR3: CASSLRGSGNTIYF. For the CDR3, the DNA is TGTGCCAGCAGTTTAAGAGGGAGTGGAAACACCATATATTTT. Complete variable domain (other parts from reference TRBV28 and TRBJ1-3): DVKVTQSSRYLVKRTGEKVFLECVQDMDHENMFWYRQDPGLGLRLIYFSYDVKMKEKGDIPEGYSVSREKKERFSLILESASTNQTSMYLCASSLRGSGNTIYFGEGSWLTVV.

The chain employs TRBV5-6 and TRBJ2-3; 12 positions match TRBD2. The junction had 18 bases not matched to a gene; V was cut back by 4 bases and J by 15 bases. The germline CDR1 and CDR2 sequences are SGHDT and YYEEEE. CDR3 length equals 16 residues. Written as DNA, the CDR3 is TGTGCCAGCAGCGTTAACCACGGGACTAGCGGGTCGATAATTTATTTT. Translated: CASSVNHGTSGSIIYF.

This clone has only one observation. The chain uses TRBV21-1 and TRBJ2-5; the table calls TRBD2, which could not be checked here. TRBV21-1 is a pseudogene locus. The CDR3 is 17 amino acids. The CDR3 loop is CARTNIPGLAGEETQYF. CDR3 in DNA: TGTGCCAGAACGAACATACCGGGACTAGCAGGAGAAGAGACCCAGTACTTC.

The chain carries TRBV11-3 and TRBJ2-1; no clear D gene. Trimming removed 5 bases from V and 9 bases from J, with 14 bases in between. This CDR3 has 13 residues. CDR1 is SGHNT and CDR2 is YENEEA in the germline V gene. CDR3 nucleotide sequence: TGTGCCAGCAGCCGCTCGCCGGTAGGTGAGCAGTTCTTC. This gives the protein CASSRSPVGEQFF.

The chain carries TRBV25-1 and TRBJ1-1, with D tentatively TRBD1 (5 bases). Germline V gene sequence: CDR1 MGHDK, CDR2 SYGVNS. With 1 base removed from V and 3 bases from J, the gap between germline ends came to 18 bases. There are 17 residues in the CDR3. For the CDR3, the DNA is TGTGCCAGCAGTGAATCAATGGGGGGGTGGGACGACACTGAAGCTTTCTTT. Protein product: CASSESMGGWDDTEAFF.

This clone was recorded only once. This sample also contains other DNA sequences that code for the same CDR3. V and J are TRBV29-1 and TRBJ2-7, with D possibly being TRBD2 (5 bases). Trimming shortened V by 6 bases and J by 1 base, and 13 bases separated the two germline ends. Germline values: CDR1 SQVTM, CDR2 ANQGSEA. The CDR3 runs to 13 residues. DNA of the CDR3: TGCAGCGTGGAGGACGGACCATCCTACGAGCAGTACTTC. Translating it yields CSVEDGPSYEQYF.

This chain links TRBV25-1 with TRBJ2-2; the D gene is possibly TRBD1 (6 bases). V was cut by 4 bases and J by 1 base, with 19 bases left in between. This CDR3 has 18 amino acids. The germline V gene has CDR1 MGHDK and CDR2 SYGVNS. CDR3 sequence: CASSGGTPRSGNTGELFF. In nucleotides, the CDR3 is TGTGCCAGCAGTGGAGGGACACCCCGCTCGGGGAACACCGGGGAGCTGTTTTTT.

The CDR3 nucleotides read TGTGCCAGCAGCCCAGCGGGGGGCGGGCTAACCTACAATGAGCAGTTCTTC. Amino acid sequence: CASSPAGGGLTYNEQFF. J is TRBJ2-1 and V is TRBV7-9, with TRBD2 matching 9 bases. V lost 5 bases and J lost 2; bases outside the gene matches: 10. The CDR3 is 17 residues long. Germline V CDR1 and CDR2: SEHNR, FQNEAQ (reference sequence). The full variable domain, with the rest looked up from reference TRBV7-9 and TRBJ2-1, is DTGVSQNPRHKITKRGQNVTFRCDPISEHNRLYWYRQTLGQGPEFLTYFQNEAQLEKSRLLSDRFSAERPKGSFSTLEIQRTEQGDSAMYLCASSPAGGGLTYNEQFFGPGTRLTVL.

The rearrangement joins TRBV5-5 to TRBJ2-6, with D unclear. CDR1 is SGHKS, CDR2 YYEKEE, per germline (reference sequence). V lost 4 bases to trimming and J lost 0 bases, with 8 bases between them. CDR3 size: 15 residues. In DNA, the CDR3 is TGTGCCAGCAGCCTGATCATCTCTGGGGCCAACGTCCTGACTTTC. Encoded protein: CASSLIISGANVLTF.

The J gene is TRBJ1-1, the V gene TRBV5-1, with a tentative D call TRBD1 (5 bases). CDR3 size: 12 residues. Trimming stripped 0 bases from V and 10 bases from J, with 10 bases between. Per germline, CDR1 SGHRS and CDR2 YFSETQ. In DNA, the CDR3 is TGCGCCAGCAGCTTGGACCAGGGAAGAGCTTTCTTT. It encodes CASSLDQGRAFF.

V is TRBV6-5 and J is TRBJ2-7; weak D call: TRBD2 (6 bases). Trimming cost V 7 bases and J 0 bases, with 16 bases left between them. Per germline, CDR1 MNHEY and CDR2 SVGAGI. The CDR3 is 15 residues long. The CDR3: CASTHGGWGSYEQYF. The CDR3 coding sequence is TGTGCCAGCACACACGGGGGTTGGGGCTCCTACGAGCAGTACTTC.

There are a few counts of this clone. The CDR3: CASTVSATEAFF. DNA for the CDR3: TGTGCCAGCACGGTGTCAGCCACTGAAGCTTTCTTT. The gene calls are TRBV6-6 and TRBJ1-1; no firm D call. The V end was cut by 7 bases, the J end by 4 bases, with 10 bases between. The germline gives CDR1 MNHNY, CDR2 SVGAGI (reference sequence). This CDR3 is 12 amino acids long.

The chain carries TRBV29-1 and TRBJ2-7, with 9 bases matching TRBD1. The V segment lost 3 bases and the J segment 5 bases; nucleotides outside the gene matches: 17. The CDR3 sequence is 17 residues long. CDR1 and CDR2 (germline): SQVTM, ANQGSEA. CDR3 bases: TGCAGCGTTGAGACAGGGGGAGGTTTGTTAGGTGTCCACGAGCAGTACTTC. Translation: CSVETGGGLLGVHEQYF.